This TCR beta chain was recorded in a study of technical replicates of blood from several donors. Libraries were prepared by immunoSEQ multiplex PCR; TCRdb keeps only in-frame clonotypes and omits some of them. Of approximately 69,000 clones in the sample, over 70% were seen once. CDR1 SGHNT and CDR2 YYREEE come from the germline V gene (reference sequence). V lost 4 bases to trimming and J lost 5 bases, with 9 bases between them. The CDR3 runs 12 residues. The sequencing input was PBMCs. This sequence originates from a human donor in good health. Some clones in this sample may be carry-over from other donors' samples. The genes are TRBV5-4 and TRBJ2-5; D unclear. This CDR3 is CASSRLEETQYF. Here the CDR3 DNA reads TGTGCCAGCAGCCGATTGGAGGAGACCCAGTACTTC.